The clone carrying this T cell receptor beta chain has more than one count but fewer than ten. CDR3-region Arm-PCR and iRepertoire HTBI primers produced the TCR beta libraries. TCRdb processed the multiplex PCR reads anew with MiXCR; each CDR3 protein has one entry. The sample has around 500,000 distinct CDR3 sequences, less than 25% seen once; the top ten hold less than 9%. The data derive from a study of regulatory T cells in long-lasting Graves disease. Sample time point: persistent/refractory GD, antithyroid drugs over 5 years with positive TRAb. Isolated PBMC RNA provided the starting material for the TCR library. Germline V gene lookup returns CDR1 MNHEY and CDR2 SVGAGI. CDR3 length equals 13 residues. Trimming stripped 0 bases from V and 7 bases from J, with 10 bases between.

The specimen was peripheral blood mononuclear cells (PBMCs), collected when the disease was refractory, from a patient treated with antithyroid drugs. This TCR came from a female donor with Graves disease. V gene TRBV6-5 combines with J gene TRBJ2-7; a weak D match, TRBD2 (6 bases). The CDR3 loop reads CASSYSMGREQYF. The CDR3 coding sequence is TGTGCCAGCAGTTACTCGATGGGGAGGGAGCAGTACTTC.